The next 21 T cell receptor beta chains were all read from a single sample in a study of control samples from healthy donors and cancer patients (dated by TCRdb to about 2020). Library preparation was by the immunoSEQ multiplex PCR assay. TCRdb carries this immuneACCESS record with in-frame sequences only. Its versions omit some clonotypes, under half of them owing to an unresolved V gene in the studies checked, with the rest unexplained. Recorded for this sample are 95,000 to 150,000 clones; 80% to 90% of them occurred a single time. The ten largest clones capture 9.5% to 13% of the sample. Sample: blood. The receptors shown here come from a man aged 25 to 40 in good health.

J is TRBJ1-1 and V is TRBV5-1; maybe TRBD1 (6 bases). Trimming removed 0 bases at V and 8 bases at J, with 11 bases between. Germline CDR1 is SGHRS and CDR2 is YFSETQ. The CDR3 totals 13 residues. The CDR3 bases are TGCGCCAGCAGCTTGGCTCGAACAGGGGAAGCTTTCTTT. Translated, it gives CASSLARTGEAFF.

This chain joins TRBV30 and TRBJ2-2, with no clear D. CDR3 size: 14 residues. Germline CDR1 reads GTSNPN; CDR2 reads SVGIG (reference sequence). The V gene lost 4 bases and the J gene lost 4 bases, with 13 bases spanning the gap. Written as DNA, the CDR3 is TGTGCCTGGACTAGAATCAAGAGCACCGGGGAGCTGTTTTTT. This gives the protein CAWTRIKSTGELFF.

The rearrangement links TRBV24-1 to TRBJ1-5; no clear D gene. Germline V gene lookup returns CDR1 KGHDR and CDR2 SFDVKD. CDR3 length: 15 amino acids. Trimming removed 3 bases at V and 2 bases at J, with 10 bases between. The chain's CDR3 is CATSDTGSGNQPQHF. The CDR3 DNA follows: TGTGCCACCAGTGATACGGGGTCGGGCAATCAGCCCCAGCATTTT.

The chain is built from TRBV7-3 and TRBJ2-3, with 9 bases matching TRBD2. The CDR3 contains 16 residues. The germline V gene encodes CDR1 SGHTA and CDR2 FQGTGA. V was pared by 2 bases and J by 5 bases, with 8 bases of the junction left unmatched. The CDR3: CASSLSGLASLDTQYF. In DNA form, the CDR3 reads TGTGCCAGCAGCTTATCGGGACTAGCTAGTTTAGATACGCAGTATTTT.

This chain connects TRBV2 to TRBJ1-2; D remains ambiguous. V was pared by 7 bases and J by 4 bases, with 13 bases between. The CDR3 has 13 amino acids. Germline V gene sequence: CDR1 SNHLY, CDR2 FYNNEI. CDR3 loop: CASTQAGIYGYTF. DNA for the CDR3: TGTGCCAGCACCCAGGCCGGGATCTATGGCTACACCTTC.

The gene calls are TRBV5-1 and TRBJ2-3, with no clear D. CDR1 and CDR2 (germline): SGHRS, YFSETQ. The length of the CDR3 is 13 residues. Trimming shortened V by 8 bases and J by 0 bases, and 10 bases separated the two germline ends. The CDR3 protein is CASFLGSTDTQYF. CDR3 bases: TGCGCCAGTTTTTTGGGGAGCACAGATACGCAGTATTTT.

The chain uses TRBV7-6 and TRBJ2-5; D is unclear. The V end was cut by 4 bases, the J end by 1 base, with 10 bases between. Germline CDR1 reads SGHVS; CDR2 reads FNYEAQ. This CDR3 comprises 14 residues. The DNA for the CDR3 is TGTGCCAGCAGCTACTCATCCCGCCAAGAGACCCAGTACTTC. The encoded protein is CASSYSSRQETQYF.

The chain has TRBV7-3 and TRBJ2-2; no clear D. From germline, CDR1 is SGHTA and CDR2 FQGTGA. Trimming left V 5 bases short and J 4 bases short, with 8 bases between. This CDR3 comprises 13 residues. CDR3 protein: CASSAQSTGELFF. CDR3 in DNA: TGTGCCAGCAGCGCTCAGAGCACCGGGGAGCTGTTTTTT.

The J gene is TRBJ1-4, the V gene TRBV12-3 or TRBV12-4; unclear D gene. The V gene lost 2 bases and the J gene lost 8 bases, with 3 bases spanning the gap. The CDR3 is made up of 11 amino acids. In DNA form, the CDR3 reads TGTGCCAGCAGTTTAAAGGAAAAACTGTTTTTT. This encodes CASSLKEKLFF.

V gene TRBV5-1 combines with J gene TRBJ1-4; D gene ambiguous. Deletions cut 0 bases from V and 0 bases from J, with 9 bases between. This CDR3 is built from 16 residues. The germline gives CDR1 SGHRS, CDR2 YFSETQ. DNA of the CDR3: TGCGCCAGCAGCTTGGATTCGATTGCAACTAATGAAAAACTGTTTTTT. Its translation: CASSLDSIATNEKLFF.

The V call is TRBV28, the J call TRBJ1-2; TRBD1 matches 7 bases. This CDR3 region has 13 residues. The V gene's germline CDR1 is MDHEN and CDR2 SYDVKM. V trimming: 4 bases; J trimming: 6 bases; junction bases outside the gene matches: 5. CDR3 nucleotide sequence: TGTGCCAGCAGTTCCCGGGACAGTCATGGCTACACCTTC. This gives the protein CASSSRDSHGYTF.

The chain couples TRBV7-2 to TRBJ1-6; D is perhaps TRBD1 (5 bases). V was trimmed by 3 bases and J by 1 base, leaving 13 bases between them. CDR1 and CDR2 from the germline V gene are SGHTA and FQGNSA. CDR3 size: 17 residues. The CDR3 loop reads CASSFPLGDSYNSPLHF. In DNA form, the CDR3 reads TGTGCCAGCAGCTTCCCTCTGGGGGATTCCTATAATTCACCCCTCCACTTT.

This chain uses TRBV4-1 with TRBJ1-2; a possible D gene is TRBD1 (6 bases). Trimming removed 3 bases at V and 6 bases at J, with 26 bases between. CDR3 length: 18 amino acids. CDR1 is MGHRA, CDR2 YSYEKL, per germline. CDR3 residues: CASSQTGSRGHEGDGYTF. The DNA of the CDR3 is TGCGCCAGCAGCCAGACTGGGTCTCGGGGCCACGAGGGGGATGGCTACACCTTC.

The chain has TRBV9 and TRBJ1-3, with D unclear. Per germline, CDR1 SGDLS and CDR2 YYNGEE. CDR3 size: 13 residues. Trimming pared 4 bases from V and 4 bases from J, leaving 9 bases between. This CDR3 is CASSPLRGNTIYF. The CDR3 coding sequence is TGTGCCAGCAGCCCCTTAAGGGGAAACACCATATATTTT.

V and J are TRBV28 and TRBJ1-1; the D is unclear. The CDR3 is made up of 12 amino acids. The V end was cut by 6 bases, the J end by 1 base, with 6 bases between. The germline CDR1 and CDR2 sequences are MDHEN and SYDVKM. The DNA for the CDR3 is TGTGCCAGCAGGACCGCGAACACTGAAGCTTTCTTT. Residues: CASRTANTEAFF.

The chain carries TRBV29-1 and TRBJ1-5; D is unresolved. There are 13 residues in the CDR3. Trimming took 4 bases from V and 5 from J, leaving 12 bases between them. Germline V gene data show CDR1 as SQVTM and CDR2 as ANQGSEA. The CDR3 DNA follows: TGCAGCGTTGGTTTGACTCAGGATCAGCCCCAGCATTTT. As protein: CSVGLTQDQPQHF.

This chain uses TRBV7-2 with TRBJ2-7; 7 nucleotides agree with TRBD2. Trimming took 5 bases from V and 0 from J; bases not matched to a gene: 7. The V gene's germline CDR1 is SGHTA and CDR2 FQGNSA. The length of the CDR3 is 15 residues. This CDR3 is CASSRTRGNSYEQYF. The CDR3 DNA sequence: TGTGCCAGCAGCCGGACTAGAGGGAACTCCTACGAGCAGTACTTC.

The chain uses TRBV29-1 and TRBJ1-2; D unclear. Trimming removed 8 bases at V and 10 bases at J, with 23 bases between. The CDR3 has 13 amino acids. The germline V gene encodes CDR1 SQVTM and CDR2 ANQGSEA. CDR3 nucleotides: TGCAGCTCTGGTTATAGAGGGCGCGATCACTACACCTTC. Protein: CSSGYRGRDHYTF.

The V gene is TRBV7-8, the J gene TRBJ2-7; possibly TRBD1 for D (5 bases). Germline lookup yields CDR1 SGHVS and CDR2 FQNEAQ. The CDR3 runs to 14 residues. V was pared by 5 bases and J by 4 bases, with 15 bases between. CDR3 loop: CASSPPGFSYEQYF. The CDR3 DNA reads as TGTGCCAGCAGCCCTCCAGGGTTTTCTTACGAGCAGTACTTC.

This sequence joins TRBV11-2 and TRBJ1-1; no reliable D call. The V gene's germline CDR1 is SGHAT and CDR2 FQNNGV. This CDR3 has 14 residues. Trimming took off 1 base at V and 1 base at J, with 7 bases between the two ends. The CDR3 nucleotides read TGTGCCAGCAGCTTAGTGACGGCGAACACTGAAGCTTTCTTT. Protein: CASSLVTANTEAFF. Filled out from reference TRBV11-2 and TRBJ1-1, the complete variable domain reads EAGVAQSPRYKIIEKRQSVAFWCNPISGHATLYWYQQILGQGPKLLIQFQNNGVVDDSQLPKDRFSAERLKGVDSTLKIQPAKLEDSAVYLCASSLVTANTEAFFGQGTRLTVV.

The chain recombines TRBV3-1 (or the pseudogene TRBV3-2) with TRBJ2-1; D gene unclear. CDR3 length: 13 amino acids. Per the germline V gene, CDR1 is LGHDT and CDR2 is YNNKEL (reference sequence). V gave up 6 bases and J gave up 4 bases, with 10 bases separating them. CDR3 residues: CASRQTVYNEQFF. CDR3 DNA: TGTGCCAGCAGACAGACGGTATACAATGAGCAGTTCTTC.